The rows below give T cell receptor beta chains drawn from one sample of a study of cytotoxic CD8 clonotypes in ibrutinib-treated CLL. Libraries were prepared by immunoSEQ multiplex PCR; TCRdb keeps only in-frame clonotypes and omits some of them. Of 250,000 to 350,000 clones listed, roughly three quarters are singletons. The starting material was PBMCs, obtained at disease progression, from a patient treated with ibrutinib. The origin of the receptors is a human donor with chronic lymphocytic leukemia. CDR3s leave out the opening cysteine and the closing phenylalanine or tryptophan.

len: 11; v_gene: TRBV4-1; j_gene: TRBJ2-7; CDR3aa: ASSHGLAGEQY
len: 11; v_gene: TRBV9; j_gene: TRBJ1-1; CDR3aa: ASSVGGGGEAF
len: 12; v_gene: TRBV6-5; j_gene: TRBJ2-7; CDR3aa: ASSRAGGAYEQY
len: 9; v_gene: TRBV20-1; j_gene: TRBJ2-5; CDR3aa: SADWLGTQY
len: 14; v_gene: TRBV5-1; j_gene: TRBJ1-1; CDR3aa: ASSFRDSYLDTEAF
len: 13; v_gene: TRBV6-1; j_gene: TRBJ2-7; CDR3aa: AGGQTGTSSYEQY
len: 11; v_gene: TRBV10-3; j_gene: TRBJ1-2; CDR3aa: AIRKEVDYGYT
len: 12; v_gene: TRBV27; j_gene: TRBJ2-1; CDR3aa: ASSLGGAGNEQF
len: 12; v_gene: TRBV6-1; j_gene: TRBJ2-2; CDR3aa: ASRLAGDTGELF
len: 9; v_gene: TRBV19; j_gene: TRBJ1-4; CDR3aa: ASRFGAKLF
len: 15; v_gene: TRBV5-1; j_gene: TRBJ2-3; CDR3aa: ASSFGFSGDSTDTQY
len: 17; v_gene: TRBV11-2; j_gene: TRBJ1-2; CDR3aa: ASSDSGTGRAETNYGYT
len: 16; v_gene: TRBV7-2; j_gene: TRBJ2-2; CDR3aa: ASSLASGLAGGTGELF
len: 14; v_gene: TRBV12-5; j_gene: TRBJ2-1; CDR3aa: ASGLGTSGRWSEQF
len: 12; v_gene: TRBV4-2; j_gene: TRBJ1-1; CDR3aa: ASTEQGEPAEAF
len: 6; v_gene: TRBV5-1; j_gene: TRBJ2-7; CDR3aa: AGCEQY
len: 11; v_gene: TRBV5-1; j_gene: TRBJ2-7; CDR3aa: ASRDTSTYEQY
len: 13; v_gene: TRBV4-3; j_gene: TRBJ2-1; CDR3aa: ASSQLWGSYNEQF
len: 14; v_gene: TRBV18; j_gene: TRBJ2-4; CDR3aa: ASSSGQESTKNIQY
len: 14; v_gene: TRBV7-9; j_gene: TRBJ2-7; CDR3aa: ASSFLQGARAYEQY
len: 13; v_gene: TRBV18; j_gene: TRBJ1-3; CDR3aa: ASSPGDVSGNTIY
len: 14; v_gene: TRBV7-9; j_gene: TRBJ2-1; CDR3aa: ASSLRLTGLYNEQF
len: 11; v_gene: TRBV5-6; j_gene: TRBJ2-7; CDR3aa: ASSLELSGEQY
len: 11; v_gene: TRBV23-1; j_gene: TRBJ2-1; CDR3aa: ASSQSGGGMQF
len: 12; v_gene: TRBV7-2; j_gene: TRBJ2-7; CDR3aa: ASSLRGLAPEQY
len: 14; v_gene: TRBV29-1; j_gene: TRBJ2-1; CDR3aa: SVEGTSGGPHNEQF
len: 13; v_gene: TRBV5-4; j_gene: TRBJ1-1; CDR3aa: ASSSGQGRVTEAF
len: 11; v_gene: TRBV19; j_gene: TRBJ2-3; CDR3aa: ASSKRDTDTQY
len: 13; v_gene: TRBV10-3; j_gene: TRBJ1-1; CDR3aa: AIRPGTVLNTEAF
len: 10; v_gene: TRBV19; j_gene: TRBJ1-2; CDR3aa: ASRDRYYGYT
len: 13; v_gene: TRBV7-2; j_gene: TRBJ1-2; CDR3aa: ASSLVRDKTYGYT
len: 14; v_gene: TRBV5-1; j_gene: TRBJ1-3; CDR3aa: ASSLVGGRTGNTIY
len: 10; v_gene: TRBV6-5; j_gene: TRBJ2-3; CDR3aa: ASGTPRDTQY
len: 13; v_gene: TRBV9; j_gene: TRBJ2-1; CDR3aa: ASSVSGRFYNEQF
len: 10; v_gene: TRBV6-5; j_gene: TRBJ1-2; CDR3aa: ASSYSRGGYT
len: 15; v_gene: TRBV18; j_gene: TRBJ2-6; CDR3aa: ASSREVSGSGANVLT
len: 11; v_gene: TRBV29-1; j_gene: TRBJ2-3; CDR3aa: SLSSGFADTQY
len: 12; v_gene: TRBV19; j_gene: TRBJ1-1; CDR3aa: ASSLWTHSDPAF
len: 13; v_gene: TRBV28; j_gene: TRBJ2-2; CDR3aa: ASSLGQGYPGELF
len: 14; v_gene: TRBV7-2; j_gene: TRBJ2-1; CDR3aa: ASSFVGTSSYNEQF
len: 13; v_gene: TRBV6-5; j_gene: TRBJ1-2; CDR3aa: ASSYRASLTGGYT
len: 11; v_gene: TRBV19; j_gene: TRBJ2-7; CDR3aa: ASEDTGRDEQY
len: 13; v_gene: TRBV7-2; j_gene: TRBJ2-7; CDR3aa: ASSRGLAGTPEQY
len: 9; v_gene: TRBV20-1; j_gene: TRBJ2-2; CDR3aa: SAMFPGELF
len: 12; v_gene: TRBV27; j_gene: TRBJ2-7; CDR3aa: ASRPGLEPTEQY
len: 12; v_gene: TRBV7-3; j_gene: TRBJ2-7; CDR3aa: ASSPSPDRDEQY
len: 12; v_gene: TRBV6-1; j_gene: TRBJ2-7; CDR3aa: ASSRLGGDYEQY
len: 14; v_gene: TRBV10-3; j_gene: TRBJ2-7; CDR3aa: AISESWGLDFYEQY
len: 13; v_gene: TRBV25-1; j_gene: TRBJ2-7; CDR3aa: ASSETGTGWDEQY
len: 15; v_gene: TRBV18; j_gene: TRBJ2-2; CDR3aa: ASSPSGGGGDTGELF